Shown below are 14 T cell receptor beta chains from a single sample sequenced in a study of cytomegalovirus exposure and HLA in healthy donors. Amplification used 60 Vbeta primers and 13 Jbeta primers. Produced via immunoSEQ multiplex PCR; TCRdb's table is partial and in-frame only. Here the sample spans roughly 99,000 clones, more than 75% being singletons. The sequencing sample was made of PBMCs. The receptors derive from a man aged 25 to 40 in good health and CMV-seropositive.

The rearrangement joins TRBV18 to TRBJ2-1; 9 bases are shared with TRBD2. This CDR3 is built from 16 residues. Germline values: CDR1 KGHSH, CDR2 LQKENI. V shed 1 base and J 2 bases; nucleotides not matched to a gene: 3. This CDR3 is CASSPLAGVTYNEQFF. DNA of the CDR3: TGTGCCAGCTCACCACTAGCGGGGGTCACCTACAATGAGCAGTTCTTC.

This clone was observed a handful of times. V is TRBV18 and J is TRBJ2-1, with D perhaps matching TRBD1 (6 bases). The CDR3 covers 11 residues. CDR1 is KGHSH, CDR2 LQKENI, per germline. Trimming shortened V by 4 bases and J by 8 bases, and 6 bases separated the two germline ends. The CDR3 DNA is TGTGCCAGCTCACACAGGGATGAGCAGTTCTTC. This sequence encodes CASSHRDEQFF.

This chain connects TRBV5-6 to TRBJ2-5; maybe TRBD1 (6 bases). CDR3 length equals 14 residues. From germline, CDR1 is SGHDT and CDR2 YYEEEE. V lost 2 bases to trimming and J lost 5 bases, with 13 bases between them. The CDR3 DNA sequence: TGTGCCAGCAGCTTTGTGGGGGCCTCGGAGACCCAGTACTTC. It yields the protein CASSFVGASETQYF.

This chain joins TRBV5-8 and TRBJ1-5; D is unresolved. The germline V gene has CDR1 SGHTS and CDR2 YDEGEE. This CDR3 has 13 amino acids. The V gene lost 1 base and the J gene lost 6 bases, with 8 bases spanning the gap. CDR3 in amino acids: CASSLSPVQPQHF. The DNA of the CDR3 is TGTGCCAGCAGCTTGAGCCCGGTTCAGCCCCAGCATTTT.

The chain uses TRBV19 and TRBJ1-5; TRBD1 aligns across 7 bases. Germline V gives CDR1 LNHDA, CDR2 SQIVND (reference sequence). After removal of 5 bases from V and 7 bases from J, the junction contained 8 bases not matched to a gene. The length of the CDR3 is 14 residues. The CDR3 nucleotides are TGTGCCAGTAGTCCCTGGGACAGTCAACAGCCCCAGCATTTT. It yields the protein CASSPWDSQQPQHF.

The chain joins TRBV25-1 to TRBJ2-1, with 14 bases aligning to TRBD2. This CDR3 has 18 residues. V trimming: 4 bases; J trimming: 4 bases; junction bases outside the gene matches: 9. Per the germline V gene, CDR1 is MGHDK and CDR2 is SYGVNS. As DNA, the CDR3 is TGTGCCAGCAGTGTAACTCAGACTAGCGGGGGGGCGTACAATGAGCAGTTCTTC. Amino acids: CASSVTQTSGGAYNEQFF.

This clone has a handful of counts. This CDR3 reads CASSASRTGLRSTDTQYF. The CDR3 DNA reads as TGTGCCAGCAGCGCCTCGCGGACTGGGTTGCGGAGCACAGATACGCAGTATTTT. The chain recombines TRBV9 with TRBJ2-3, with D tentatively TRBD2 (5 bases). The CDR3 is made up of 18 amino acids. V shed 3 bases and J shed 0 bases, with 20 bases lying between them. Germline values: CDR1 SGDLS, CDR2 YYNGEE.

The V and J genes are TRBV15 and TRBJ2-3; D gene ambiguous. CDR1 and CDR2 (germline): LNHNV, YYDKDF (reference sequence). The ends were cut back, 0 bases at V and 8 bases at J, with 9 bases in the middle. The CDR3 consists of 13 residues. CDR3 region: CATSRDIEFTQYF. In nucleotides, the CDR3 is TGTGCCACCAGCAGAGATATTGAGTTTACGCAGTATTTT. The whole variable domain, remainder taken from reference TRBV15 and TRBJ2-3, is DAMVIQNPRYQVTQFGKPVTLSCSQTLNHNVMYWYQQKSSQAPKLLFHYYDKDFNNEADTPDNFQSRRPNTSFCFLDIRSPGLGDTAMYLCATSRDIEFTQYFGPGTRLTVL.

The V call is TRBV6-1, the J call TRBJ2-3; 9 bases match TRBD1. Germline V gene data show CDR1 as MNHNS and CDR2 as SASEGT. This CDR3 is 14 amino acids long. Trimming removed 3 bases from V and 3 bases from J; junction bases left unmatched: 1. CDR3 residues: CASSDGQGTDTQYF. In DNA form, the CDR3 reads TGTGCCAGCAGTGATGGACAGGGGACAGATACGCAGTATTTT.

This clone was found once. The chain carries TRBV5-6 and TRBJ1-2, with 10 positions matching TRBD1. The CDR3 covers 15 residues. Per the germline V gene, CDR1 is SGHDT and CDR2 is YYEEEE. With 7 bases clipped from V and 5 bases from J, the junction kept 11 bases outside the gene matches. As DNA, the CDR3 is TGTGCCAGCTTTTTTGCGGGACAGGGGCTGTATGGCTACACCTTC. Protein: CASFFAGQGLYGYTF.

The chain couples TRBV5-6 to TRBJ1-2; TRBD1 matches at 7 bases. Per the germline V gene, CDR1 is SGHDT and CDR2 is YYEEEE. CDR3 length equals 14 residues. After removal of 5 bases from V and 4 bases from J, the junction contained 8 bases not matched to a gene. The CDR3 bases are TGTGCCAGCAGACTACAGGGGTTGGGCTATGGCTACACCTTC. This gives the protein CASRLQGLGYGYTF.

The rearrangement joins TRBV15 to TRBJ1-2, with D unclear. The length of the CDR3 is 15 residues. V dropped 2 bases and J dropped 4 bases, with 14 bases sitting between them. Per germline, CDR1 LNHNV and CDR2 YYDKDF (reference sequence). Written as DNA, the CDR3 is TGTGCCACCAGCAGATCCGACGGGTTGGGCTATGGCTACACCTTC. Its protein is CATSRSDGLGYGYTF.

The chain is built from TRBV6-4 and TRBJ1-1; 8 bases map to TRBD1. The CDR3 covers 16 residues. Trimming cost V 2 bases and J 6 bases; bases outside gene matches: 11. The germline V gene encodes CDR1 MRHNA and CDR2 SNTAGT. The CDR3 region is CASSDPQTGEVPEAFF. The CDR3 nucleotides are TGTGCCAGCAGTGACCCCCAGACAGGGGAAGTCCCTGAAGCTTTCTTT.

The CDR3 sequence is CASRLGGPSEQFF. CDR3 DNA sequence: TGTGCCAGCAGGCTGGGGGGGCCCAGTGAGCAGTTCTTC. The V gene is TRBV7-9, the J gene TRBJ2-1; tentatively, D is TRBD2 (7 bases). The length of the CDR3 is 13 residues. The germline V and J ends were trimmed by 6 bases and 9 bases, with 15 bases remaining between them. Germline-derived CDR1 and CDR2 are SEHNR and FQNEAQ (reference sequence).